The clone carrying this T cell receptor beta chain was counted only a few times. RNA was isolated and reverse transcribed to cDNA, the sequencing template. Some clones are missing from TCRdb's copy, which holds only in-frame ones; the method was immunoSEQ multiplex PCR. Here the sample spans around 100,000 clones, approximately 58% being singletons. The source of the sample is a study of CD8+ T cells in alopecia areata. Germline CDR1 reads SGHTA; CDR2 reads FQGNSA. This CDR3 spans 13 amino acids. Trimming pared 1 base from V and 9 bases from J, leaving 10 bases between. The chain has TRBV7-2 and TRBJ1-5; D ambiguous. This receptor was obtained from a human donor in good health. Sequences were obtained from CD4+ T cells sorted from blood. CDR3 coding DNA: TGTGCCAGCAGCTTAGGACGGGAGGGGCCCCAGCATTTT. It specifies CASSLGREGPQHF.